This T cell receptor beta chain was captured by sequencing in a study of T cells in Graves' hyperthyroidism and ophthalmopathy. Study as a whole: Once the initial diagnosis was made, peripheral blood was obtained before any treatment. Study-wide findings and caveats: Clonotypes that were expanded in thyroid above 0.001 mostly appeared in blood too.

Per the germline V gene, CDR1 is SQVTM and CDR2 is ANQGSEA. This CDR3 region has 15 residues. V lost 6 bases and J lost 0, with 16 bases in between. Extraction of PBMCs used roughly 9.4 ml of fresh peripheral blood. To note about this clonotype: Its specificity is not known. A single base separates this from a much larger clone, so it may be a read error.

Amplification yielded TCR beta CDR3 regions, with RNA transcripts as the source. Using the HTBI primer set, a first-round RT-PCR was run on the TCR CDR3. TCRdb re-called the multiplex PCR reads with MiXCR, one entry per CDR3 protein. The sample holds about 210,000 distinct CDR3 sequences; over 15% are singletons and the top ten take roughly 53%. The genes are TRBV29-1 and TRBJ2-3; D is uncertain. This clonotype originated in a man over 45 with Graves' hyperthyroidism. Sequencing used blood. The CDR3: CSVAAGLSSTDTQYF. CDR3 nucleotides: TGCAGCGTGGCCGCCGGGCTGTCTAGCACAGATACGCAGTATTTT.